This TCR beta chain was sequenced in a study of monozygotic twins with inflammatory bowel disease. Researchers collected over 2 ml of blood per donor. About this clonotype: What it binds is not known.

General observations from the study: IBD patients exhibited fewer clonotypes shared with other individuals than healthy twins, particularly with disease activity.

During cDNA synthesis, UMIs that each contained a 6-nucleotide sample barcode were added by means of template switching. For both chains, the TCRalpha and TCRbeta cDNA went through two nested PCRs of around 15 and 9 cycles. TCRdb reprocessed the 5' RACE reads and reports one entry per CDR3 protein, with no DNA. Recorded here are around 450,000 distinct CDR3 sequences; the top ten clones represent more than 2%. The germline V gene has CDR1 LNHDA and CDR2 SQIVND (reference sequence). CDR3 length: 13 amino acids. The TCR sequence derives from a human donor with ulcerative colitis or Crohn's disease, or a healthy co-twin of an affected twin (not recorded which). The J gene is TRBJ2-5, the V gene TRBV19; the D call of TRBD1 rests on TCRdb alone, since no DNA is present to check it. Sequenced sample: blood. The CDR3 spells CASSINRGETQYF.